The next 32 T cell receptor beta chains were all read from a single sample in a study of spatial heterogeneity in lung cancer. Time point given: sample taken at primary tumor resection. TCRdb re-analysed the 5' RACE reads in MiXCR, keeping a single row per CDR3 protein. Of tens of thousands of distinct CDR3 sequences listed, approximately 3.1% are singletons. The specimen was normal lung tissue next to the tumor, collected at surgery. These receptors were collected from a male donor with early-stage non-small cell lung cancer.

Many counts were recorded for this clonotype. The V gene is TRBV18, the J gene TRBJ1-5; the match to TRBD1 covers 7 bases. Trimming cost V 4 bases and J 5 bases; bases outside gene matches: 8. The CDR3 spans 15 residues. From germline, CDR1 is KGHSH and CDR2 LQKENI. For the CDR3, the DNA is TGTGCCAGCTCACTACAGGGGAGGTTCGATCAGCCCCAGCATTTT. Translation: CASSLQGRFDQPQHF.

There are many counts of this clonotype. The V gene is TRBV20-1, the J gene TRBJ1-4; D not certain. Looked up from germline, CDR1 is DFQATT and CDR2 is SNEGSKA (reference sequence). Trimming took 3 bases from V and 5 from J, leaving 7 bases between them. This CDR3 is 12 amino acids long. Here the CDR3 reads CSARAANEKLFF. Here the CDR3 DNA reads TGCAGTGCTAGGGCGGCAAATGAAAAACTGTTTTTT.

This clonotype was picked up many times. The chain combines TRBV7-2 with TRBJ2-6; D call uncertain. The CDR3 runs 16 residues. V was clipped by 1 base and J by 3 bases, with 10 bases between them. Germline CDR1 is SGHTA and CDR2 is FQGNSA. CDR3 sequence: CASSLVPVGGANVLTF. The CDR3 DNA sequence: TGTGCCAGCAGCTTAGTACCCGTTGGTGGGGCCAACGTCCTGACTTTC. The complete variable domain, with remaining parts taken from reference TRBV7-2 and TRBJ2-6, reads GAGVSQSPSNKVTEKGKDVELRCDPISGHTALYWYRQSLGQGLEFLIYFQGNSAPDKSGLPSDRFSAERTGGSVSTLTIQRTQQEDSAVYLCASSLVPVGGANVLTFGAGSRLTVL.

This clonotype occurred many times. The J gene is TRBJ2-7, the V gene TRBV5-1; 7 bases align to TRBD1. Trimming at V came to 3 bases and at J to 5 bases, leaving 8 bases not matched to a gene. CDR1 is SGHRS, CDR2 YFSETQ, per germline. The CDR3 has 14 amino acids. CDR3: CASSSNRGRDEQYF. The DNA of the CDR3 is TGCGCCAGCAGCTCAAACAGGGGAAGGGACGAGCAGTACTTC.

This clonotype appeared many times. The V and J genes are TRBV11-2 and TRBJ1-1, with D possibly matching TRBD1 (5 bases). Germline V lookup: CDR1 SGHAT, CDR2 FQNNGV. CDR3 length: 13 amino acids. V lost 11 bases and J lost 4, with 17 bases in between. CDR3 DNA sequence: TGTGCCTCAATCCCCCAGGGAGGCACTGAAGCTTTCTTT. This codes for CASIPQGGTEAFF.

This clonotype was seen many times. This chain uses TRBV7-6 with TRBJ2-1, with 13 nucleotides matching TRBD2. This CDR3 comprises 15 residues. CDR1 and CDR2 from the germline V gene are SGHVS and FNYEAQ. V gave up 1 base and J gave up 8 bases; unmatched junction bases: 2. The CDR3 loop is CASSLGTSGGDEQFF. The DNA of the CDR3 is TGTGCCAGCAGCTTAGGGACTAGCGGGGGTGATGAGCAGTTCTTC.

The chain employs TRBV2 and TRBJ1-5; 7 bases agree with TRBD1. The ends lost 8 bases at V and 3 bases at J; junction bases unmatched: 7. The germline V gene has CDR1 SNHLY and CDR2 FYNNEI. The CDR3 is 14 amino acids. CDR3 amino acids: CASLGGQLNQPQHF. DNA of the CDR3: TGTGCCAGCTTGGGGGGACAGCTCAATCAGCCCCAGCATTTT.

This clonotype came up many times. The chain employs TRBV30 and TRBJ2-2; no firm D call. Trimming left V 1 base short and J 4 bases short, with 13 bases between. The CDR3 is 15 amino acids. Germline V CDR1 and CDR2: GTSNPN, SVGIG (reference sequence). Here the CDR3 DNA reads TGTGCCTGGAGTGCCAGCGAGACAAGCACCGGGGAGCTGTTTTTT. It codes for CAWSASETSTGELFF. Combining the CDR3 with reference TRBV30 and TRBJ2-2 gives the whole variable domain SQTIHQWPATLVQPVGSPLSLECTVEGTSNPNLYWYRQAAGRGLQLLFYSVGIGQISSEVPQNLSASRPQDRQFILSSKKLLLSDSGFYLCAWSASETSTGELFFGEGSRLTVL.

This clonotype was picked up many times. The gene calls are TRBV3-1 and TRBJ2-3, with a weak D call TRBD2 (6 bases). V gave up 1 base and J gave up 3 bases, with 11 bases separating them. The germline gives CDR1 LGHDT, CDR2 YNNKEL (reference sequence). This CDR3 contains 15 residues. This CDR3 reads CASSQVAGTTDTQYF. CDR3 nucleotide sequence: TGTGCCAGCAGCCAAGTGGCGGGAACGACAGATACGCAGTATTTT.

In this sample, this clonotype turned up many times. The rearrangement uses TRBV19 and TRBJ2-4, with 8 bases fitting TRBD1. Trimming took 7 bases from V and 8 from J; bases not matched to a gene: 16. Germline values: CDR1 LNHDA, CDR2 SQIVND (reference sequence). The CDR3 contains 16 residues. CDR3 region: CASNRQGSASVDIQYF. As DNA, the CDR3 is TGTGCCAGTAACAGACAGGGGTCGGCTTCCGTGGACATTCAGTACTTC.

The table lists this clonotype with many counts. The chain has TRBV7-2 and TRBJ2-2; maybe TRBD1 (6 bases). With 0 bases removed from V and 1 base from J, the gap between germline ends came to 6 bases. Germline V gives CDR1 SGHTA, CDR2 FQGNSA. The CDR3 loop spans 15 amino acids. The CDR3 spells CASSLAQGNTGELFF. The CDR3 DNA follows: TGTGCCAGCAGCTTAGCACAGGGGAACACCGGGGAGCTGTTTTTT.

This clonotype was recorded many times. CDR3 coding DNA: TGTGCCAGCAGGGAACAGGGGGCTGGGGGGGACACTGAAGCTTTCTTT. Protein sequence: CASREQGAGGDTEAFF. The chain joins TRBV28 to TRBJ1-1; 9 positions agree with TRBD1. The CDR3 is 16 residues long. With V trimmed by 6 bases and J by 3 bases, 11 bases remained unmatched. Germline loops: CDR1 MDHEN, CDR2 SYDVKM. The full variable domain, completed using reference TRBV28 and TRBJ1-1, is DVKVTQSSRYLVKRTGEKVFLECVQDMDHENMFWYRQDPGLGLRLIYFSYDVKMKEKGDIPEGYSVSREKKERFSLILESASTNQTSMYLCASREQGAGGDTEAFFGQGTRLTVV.

This clonotype has ten or more counts. The chain joins TRBV4-2 to TRBJ1-2, with 8 bases aligning to TRBD1. This CDR3 is built from 15 residues. J lost 5 bases, V lost 2 bases, and 7 bases had no gene match. Germline lookup yields CDR1 LGHNA and CDR2 YNFKEQ. The CDR3 reads CASSQIADRAYGYTF. CDR3 in DNA: TGTGCCAGCAGCCAAATCGCGGACAGGGCGTATGGCTACACCTTC.

In its sample, this clonotype was seen many times. The junction departs from germline at one end; a sequencing error may be responsible. The chain combines TRBV9 with TRBJ2-2; the D call may be TRBD1 or TRBD2 (5 bases each). Germline CDR1 is SGDLS and CDR2 is YYNGEE. CDR3 length: 14 residues. CDR3 nucleotides: TGTGCCAGCAGCTCCGGGACGAATACCGGGGAGCTGTTTTTT. This codes for CASSSGTNTGELFF.

In its sample, this clonotype was seen many times. The V and J genes are TRBV12-3 or TRBV12-4 and TRBJ2-3, with 9 bases matching TRBD1. The CDR3 covers 16 residues. After removal of 5 bases from V and 1 base from J, the junction contained 7 bases not matched to a gene. The CDR3 nucleotides are TGTGCCAGCAGTCCCGGACAGGGGTGGCGCACAGATACGCAGTATTTT. This encodes CASSPGQGWRTDTQYF.

In this sample, this clonotype turned up many times. The chain joins TRBV20-1 to TRBJ1-5; D gene ambiguous. V lost 3 bases and J 5 bases, leaving 8 bases between the germline ends. Germline CDR1 DFQATT, CDR2 SNEGSKA (reference sequence). This CDR3 is built from 12 residues. CDR3 sequence (DNA): TGCAGTGCTAGTACGGCTCATCAGCCCCAGCATTTT. Amino acids: CSASTAHQPQHF.

This clonotype was detected ten times or more. The chain links TRBV27 to TRBJ2-1; maybe TRBD2 (6 bases). The CDR3 sequence is 13 residues long. The germline V and J ends were trimmed by 7 bases and 9 bases, with 16 bases remaining between them. Germline CDR1 reads MNHEY; CDR2 reads SMNVEV (reference sequence). In DNA, the CDR3 is TGTGCCAGCAATCCTGGGGGGTCTAGTGAGCAGTTCTTC. Encoded protein: CASNPGGSSEQFF.

This clonotype occurred many times. This rearrangement joins TRBV7-8 to TRBJ1-6; D uncertain. The CDR3 contains 12 residues. In germline, CDR1 is SGHVS, CDR2 FQNEAQ. With 3 bases removed from V and 7 bases from J, the gap between germline ends came to 4 bases. CDR3 region: CASSFGNSPLHF. In DNA form, the CDR3 reads TGTGCCAGCAGCTTCGGGAATTCACCCCTCCACTTT.

Many counts were recorded for this clonotype. The chain carries TRBV5-6 and TRBJ1-6; possible D gene TRBD1, 5 bases. Germline V CDR1 and CDR2: SGHDT, YYEEEE. V was clipped by 3 bases and J by 0 bases, with 10 bases between them. The CDR3 has 16 residues. The CDR3, as DNA: TGTGCCAGCAGCTCCACAGGAAGCTCCTATAATTCACCCCTCCACTTT. Translation: CASSSTGSSYNSPLHF.

By proportion, this clonotype is medium-sized. The chain is built from TRBV14 and TRBJ2-5, with D hard to call. Germline V gene sequence: CDR1 SGHDN, CDR2 FVKESK. The CDR3 has 12 amino acids. Trimming cost V 0 bases and J 7 bases, with 6 bases left between them. The CDR3 nucleotides read TGTGCCAGCAGCCAAGATCGGGCGACCCAGTACTTC. It yields the protein CASSQDRATQYF.

This clonotype was seen repeatedly, ten times or more. The chain recombines TRBV7-3 with TRBJ1-1, with a tentative D call TRBD1 (5 bases). There are 13 residues in the CDR3. V lost 4 bases to trimming and J lost 8 bases, with 14 bases between them. Germline V lookup: CDR1 SGHTA, CDR2 FQGTGA. The CDR3 sequence: CASSSNRGGEAFF. Written as DNA, the CDR3 is TGTGCCAGCAGCTCAAATAGGGGTGGAGAAGCTTTCTTT.

This clonotype has a count of ten or more. V gene TRBV7-6 combines with J gene TRBJ1-1; TRBD1 aligns across 8 bases. After removal of 5 bases from V and 4 bases from J, the junction contained 6 bases not matched to a gene. The CDR3 sequence is 14 residues long. Germline lookup yields CDR1 SGHVS and CDR2 FNYEAQ. Here the CDR3 reads CASSPGQAFTEAFF. In DNA form, the CDR3 reads TGTGCCAGCAGCCCGGGACAGGCGTTCACTGAAGCTTTCTTT.

This clonotype was counted once. V and J are TRBV20-1 and TRBJ2-7, with D maybe TRBD1 (6 bases). The V end was cut by 5 bases, the J end by 2 bases, with 13 bases between. Germline CDR1 reads DFQATT; CDR2 reads SNEGSKA (reference sequence). The CDR3 contains 13 residues. CDR3 loop: CSASRGVTYEQYF. The CDR3 DNA reads as TGCAGTGCTTCCAGGGGTGTGACCTACGAGCAGTACTTC.

This clonotype was found many times. The CDR3 here is CSARATSGALRTDTQYF. CDR3 coding DNA: TGCAGTGCTAGAGCCACTAGCGGGGCGTTAAGGACAGATACGCAGTATTTT. The chain employs TRBV20-1 and TRBJ2-3, with 10 positions matching TRBD2. Looked up from germline, CDR1 is DFQATT and CDR2 is SNEGSKA (reference sequence). The CDR3 contains 17 residues. V was pared by 1 base and J by 3 bases, with 10 bases of the junction left unmatched.

This clonotype was observed at least ten times. V usage is TRBV6-5 and J usage is TRBJ1-5, with D perhaps TRBD1 (6 bases). V was pared by 6 bases and J by 2 bases, with 14 bases between. In germline, CDR1 is MNHEY, CDR2 SVGAGI. The CDR3 is 15 amino acids. CDR3 loop: CASSRGGGGNQPQHF. In DNA, the CDR3 is TGTGCCAGCAGCCGCGGGGGGGGCGGCAATCAGCCCCAGCATTTT.

In its sample, this clonotype was seen a few times. The chain employs TRBV6-6 and TRBJ2-3; 8 bases fit TRBD2. CDR3 size: 18 residues. V shed 8 bases, J shed 1 base, and the junction held 17 bases outside the gene matches. Looked up from germline, CDR1 is MNHNY and CDR2 is SVGAGI (reference sequence). Written as DNA, the CDR3 is TGTGCCAGCCATCCACGCCGTGTTGAGCGGGAGCGCACAGATACGCAGTATTTT. This encodes CASHPRRVERERTDTQYF.

This clonotype was observed at least ten times. The rearrangement links TRBV6-6 to TRBJ2-2, with 9 nucleotides matching TRBD2. The CDR3 runs to 15 residues. Germline V gene data show CDR1 as MNHNY and CDR2 as SVGAGI (reference sequence). V gave up 6 bases and J gave up 0 bases; unmatched junction bases: 2. DNA of the CDR3: TGTGCCAGCAGCCTAGCGGGAACGAACACCGGGGAGCTGTTTTTT. Protein sequence: CASSLAGTNTGELFF.

This clonotype has a count of ten or more. The rearrangement joins TRBV11-2 to TRBJ2-1; 9 nucleotides line up with TRBD2. The CDR3 is 15 amino acids. Trimming took 2 bases from V and 10 from J; bases not matched to a gene: 9. Germline CDR1 reads SGHAT; CDR2 reads FQNNGV. In nucleotides, the CDR3 is TGTGCCAGCAGCTTATGGCGGGAGGGCCCTAGAGAGCAGTTCTTC. Translation: CASSLWREGPREQFF. Together with reference TRBV11-2 and TRBJ2-1, the CDR3 gives the full variable domain: EAGVAQSPRYKIIEKRQSVAFWCNPISGHATLYWYQQILGQGPKLLIQFQNNGVVDDSQLPKDRFSAERLKGVDSTLKIQPAKLEDSAVYLCASSLWREGPREQFFGPGTRLTVL.

V and J are TRBV20-1 and TRBJ1-4; D ambiguous. The germline V and J ends were trimmed by 3 bases and 3 bases, with 14 bases remaining between them. Germline loops: CDR1 DFQATT, CDR2 SNEGSKA (reference sequence). The CDR3 is 15 amino acids. CDR3 protein: CSARGLEASNEKLFF. The CDR3 DNA is TGCAGTGCTAGGGGCCTCGAAGCTTCTAATGAAAAACTGTTTTTT.

The V gene is TRBV7-2, the J gene TRBJ2-7; no definite D call. The CDR3 length is 14 residues. Germline CDR1 and CDR2: SGHTA and FQGNSA. The germline V and J ends were trimmed by 5 bases and 4 bases, with 15 bases remaining between them. As DNA, the CDR3 is TGTGCCAGCAGCCCAAGAAACCTTAAATACGAGCAGTACTTC. Translation gives CASSPRNLKYEQYF.

Concerning this clonotype itself: A read error is likely, as this CDR3 ends without the conserved phenylalanine or tryptophan. Because the CDR3's place on the DNA is in doubt, the DNA is left out and the CDR3 is given as listed by TCRdb. This chain connects TRBV7-2 to TRBJ2-1; TRBD1 was called by the table and not checked on the DNA. Germline V gene data show CDR1 as SGHTA and CDR2 as FQGNSA. The CDR3 adds up to 11 amino acids, both ends counted. The CDR3 sequence: CASRDWTKLFS.

This clonotype has a count of ten or more. The V gene is TRBV7-8, the J gene TRBJ1-1; 8 bases map to TRBD1. From germline, CDR1 is SGHVS and CDR2 FQNEAQ. The V gene end was trimmed by 1 base and the J gene end by 0 bases; junction bases not matched to a gene: 13. The CDR3 is 19 amino acids. The CDR3 sequence is CASSLVWSRGREVNTEAFF. The CDR3 DNA is TGTGCCAGCAGCTTAGTATGGAGCAGGGGGCGTGAAGTGAACACTGAAGCTTTCTTT.